This T cell receptor beta chain appears in the sequencing data of a study of blood T cell repertoires in COVID-19. The wider study: Collection of acute and convalescent COVID-19 samples took place in the United States, Italy and Spain. PBMCs, B-cell-depleted T cells, or T cells provided the cDNA or gDNA that made up the material.

Authors' methods: Reference gene primers were amplified, and this amplification served to estimate nucleated cell counts. Sequenced by immunoSEQ multiplex PCR; TCRdb stores in-frame clones only, minus some. The V and J calls and the clone size are those of that table, but D and trimming were determined from the DNA. The profile shows about 70,000 clones, over 65% of them singletons. This CDR3 is built from 12 residues. CDR1 MNHEY and CDR2 SVGAGI come from the germline V gene. The ends lost 7 bases at V and 5 bases at J; junction bases unmatched: 5. The source of this sequence is a woman aged 70 to 79 with acute or convalescent COVID-19. Sequencing was carried out using peripheral blood. This rearrangement joins TRBV6-5 to TRBJ2-7, with 7 bases fitting TRBD2. CDR3 DNA: TGTGCCAGCAACGAGCGGGGTAACGAGCAGTACTTC. Protein product: CASNERGNEQYF.